This T cell receptor (beta chain) stems from a study of cytomegalovirus exposure and HLA in healthy donors. Study background: A prior study identified 117 million unique TCR beta sequences from some 180 million T cells.

CDR3 size: 12 residues. The V end was cut by 0 bases, the J end by 7 bases, with 6 bases between. Germline V gene lookup returns CDR1 LGHNA and CDR2 YSLEER. Amplification used 60 Vbeta primers and 13 Jbeta primers. Measured with immunoSEQ multiplex PCR; TCRdb has only the in-frame clones, and not every one. Of approximately 190,000 clones in the sample, about four fifths were seen once. The sequence came from a man aged 40-55 years in good health and CMV-seropositive. What was sequenced was PBMCs. This chain joins TRBV4-3 and TRBJ1-2; D is unresolved. As DNA, the CDR3 is TGCGCCAGCAGCCAAGAAAGGAGTGGCTACACCTTC. This codes for CASSQERSGYTF.